Sequencing of this T cell receptor beta chain was carried out in a study of radiotherapy plus CTLA-4 blockade in lung cancer. TCRdb's table, derived via immunoSEQ multiplex PCR, lists solely in-frame clones and lacks some. The sample yields 40,000 to 50,000 clones, around 86% seen once. This clone appeared a few times. The CDR3 loop spans 13 amino acids. Trimming stripped 6 bases from V and 8 bases from J, with 14 bases between. Germline CDR1 is LNHDA and CDR2 is SQIVND (reference sequence). This clonotype was sampled from a human donor with non-small cell lung cancer who had stable disease on radiotherapy plus ipilimumab. V is TRBV19 and J is TRBJ2-1; D may be TRBD2 (6 bases). The sample here was peripheral blood, taken from a patient treated with radiotherapy plus ipilimumab. The DNA for the CDR3 is TGTGCCAGTAGCTTTGGGGGGATATATGAGCAGTTCTTC. Translating gives CASSFGGIYEQFF. The variable domain in full, completed from reference TRBV19 and TRBJ2-1, reads DGGITQSPKYLFRKEGQNVTLSCEQNLNHDAMYWYRQDPGQGLRLIYYSQIVNDFQKGDIAEGYSVSREKKESFPLTVTSAQKNPTAFYLCASSFGGIYEQFFGPGTRLTVL.